Below, one T cell receptor beta chain is given with its context. Its antigen remains undetermined. No clone much larger than this one lies a single base away; base qualities are absent. Each collaborating institution followed its own protocols to collect whole blood in K2EDTA tubes. For TCRbeta analysis, collaborator samples were shipped as frozen whole blood, as isolated PBMCs, or as DNA extracted from either sample type. The source of the sample is a study of blood T cell repertoires in COVID-19 (dated by TCRdb to about 2020). General notes on the study: Samples from collaborators originated in the United States, Italy and Spain and spanned both the acute and convalescent phases of COVID-19. The samples were drawn from the first 160 participants of the ongoing ImmuneRACE study and from over a thousand subjects provided by 6 global collaborators. Deeply sampled blood TCRbeta repertoires from subjects exposed to, actively infected with, or recovered from COVID-19 were included in the dataset. Where available, HLA class I and class II types were taken from metadata supplied by the sample provider and were not determined by assay-based typing. The repertoires were released in a freely available public database intended as a resource for research on the immune response to SARS-CoV-2. Sample metadata almost always included a de-identified subject ID, COVID-19 status, age in years and sex. The material from the prospective study consisted of cDNA or gDNA derived from T cells, B-cell-depleted T cells, or PBMCs. On the study overall, not on this receptor specifically: The amount of clinical and demographic metadata varied by source and participant and was provided uncurated.

The CDR3 sequence holds 11 residues, the cysteine and phenylalanine included. Only the CDR3 DNA stays, 33 bases, in frame from base 1. CDR1 and CDR2 are drawn from the germline V gene: SNHLY, FYNNEI. Trimming costs V 6 bases and J 7 bases, and their ends lie 9 bases apart. TCRbeta CDR3 regions were amplified from genomic DNA by means of the immunoSEQ Assay, a bias-controlled multiplex PCR. The authors' analysis ran thus. The number of nucleated cells in each sample was estimated by amplification of reference gene primers within the assay. To quantify the absolute abundance of each unique TCRbeta CDR3 rearrangement, sequence reads were collapsed and filtered. Productive Simpson clonality was computed per sample as the square root of Simpson's diversity index over productive rearrangements. Not all clones reach the TCRdb copy of this immuneACCESS table, which keeps in-frame sequences only. Checked studies attribute under half of the gap to unresolved V genes and leave the rest unexplained. V, J and clone size reflect that table, while D and trimming were determined from the DNA. The sample table holds about 130,000 clones, of which around 80% were seen once. The ten biggest clones cover 3.8% of the sample.

The receptor comes from a woman between 45 and 60 years old with acute or convalescent COVID-19. This receptor chain uses TRBV2 and TRBJ1-2, with TRBD1 tentatively as D gene (6 bases match). Sequenced sample: peripheral blood. For the CDR3, the sequence is CASRGRGGYTF. The nucleotide sequence reads TGTGCCAGCAGAGGCAGGGGTGGCTACACCTTC.